Listed here are 29 T cell receptor beta chains from one sample, sequenced in a study of CD8 T cells in Susac syndrome. cDNA came from roughly 0.53 to 1 ug RNA primed by random hexamers. TCRdb redid the calling of the immunoSEQ multiplex PCR reads with MiXCR, one entry per CDR3 protein. The sample lists more than 120,000 distinct CDR3 sequences, roughly 94% occurring once. Sequenced material: CD4+ T cells from PBMCs. The receptors originated from a human donor in good health.

This rearrangement joins TRBV3-1 to TRBJ2-2; maybe TRBD1 (6 bases). Deletions cut 4 bases from V and 0 bases from J, with 9 bases between. The CDR3 is made up of 15 amino acids. In germline, CDR1 is LGHDT, CDR2 YNNKEL (reference sequence). The DNA of the CDR3 is TGTGCCAGCAGCCCGGACAGCGCGAACACCGGGGAGCTGTTTTTT. It specifies CASSPDSANTGELFF.

The chain uses TRBV3-1 and TRBJ2-7; TRBD1 matches 8 bases. With 0 bases clipped from V and 3 bases from J, the junction kept 1 base outside the gene matches. The length of the CDR3 is 14 residues. Germline assignment: CDR1 LGHDT and CDR2 YNNKEL (reference sequence). CDR3 amino acids: CASSQDRGLYEQYF. The DNA for the CDR3 is TGTGCCAGCAGCCAAGACAGGGGGCTCTACGAGCAGTACTTC.

The chain couples TRBV28 to TRBJ2-1; D perhaps matches TRBD2 (6 bases). The CDR3 spans 16 residues. The V gene's germline CDR1 is MDHEN and CDR2 SYDVKM. V dropped 4 bases and J dropped 6 bases, with 19 bases sitting between them. The CDR3 spells CASSSSGTAHTNEQFF. CDR3 nucleotides: TGTGCCAGCAGTTCGTCCGGGACTGCCCATACCAATGAGCAGTTCTTC.

Details on this clonotype: At one end the junction does not follow the germline gene, possibly because of a read error. This chain joins TRBV29-1 and TRBJ2-1; D uncertain. The CDR3 has 11 residues. Per germline, CDR1 SQVTM and CDR2 ANQGSEA. The CDR3 DNA is TGCAGCGTTGCCCATTACAATGAGCGGTTCTTC. Protein sequence: CSVAHYNERFF.

This clonotype was observed a single time. The chain uses TRBV6-5 and TRBJ2-7, with unresolved D. CDR1 and CDR2 from the germline V gene are MNHEY and SVGAGI. V lost 8 bases and J lost 2, with 7 bases in between. This CDR3 comprises 11 residues. The CDR3 region has the DNA TGTGCCAGCGCCGGTGCCTACGAGCAGTACTTC. Protein: CASAGAYEQYF.

The gene calls are TRBV12-3 or TRBV12-4 and TRBJ1-5, with a tentative D call TRBD1 (6 bases). The ends were cut back, 1 base at V and 4 bases at J, with 11 bases in the middle. The CDR3 is 15 amino acids. The CDR3 protein is CASSLGTGWNQPQHF. Written as DNA, the CDR3 is TGTGCCAGCAGTTTAGGAACAGGGTGGAATCAGCCCCAGCATTTT.

This chain links TRBV20-1 with TRBJ2-1; TRBD2 matches 9 bases. CDR1 and CDR2 (germline): DFQATT, SNEGSKA (reference sequence). The length of the CDR3 is 15 residues. The V segment lost 1 base and the J segment 2 bases; nucleotides outside the gene matches: 3. As DNA, the CDR3 is TGCAGTGCTAGAGGTCTAGCGGGAACCTACAATGAGCAGTTCTTC. Translated: CSARGLAGTYNEQFF.

The chain links TRBV20-1 to TRBJ2-1, with 10 nucleotides matching TRBD2. V dropped 3 bases and J dropped 7; count of bases not matched to a gene: 15. The CDR3 covers 17 residues. Germline V gene lookup returns CDR1 DFQATT and CDR2 SNEGSKA (reference sequence). This chain's CDR3 is CSASNRVSGRARNEQFF. The CDR3 DNA sequence: TGCAGTGCTAGCAACCGCGTCAGCGGGAGGGCCAGGAATGAGCAGTTCTTC.

The chain uses TRBV29-1 and TRBJ2-2; TRBD2 aligns across 7 bases. V dropped 7 bases and J dropped 7; count of bases not matched to a gene: 6. There are 12 residues in the CDR3. From germline, CDR1 is SQVTM and CDR2 ANQGSEA. CDR3 sequence reads: CSAGRVSGELFF. CDR3 nucleotides: TGCAGCGCGGGGAGGGTAAGCGGGGAGCTGTTTTTT.

The V call is TRBV28, the J call TRBJ2-1; D uncertain. Trimming shortened V by 6 bases and J by 4 bases, and 7 bases separated the two germline ends. Germline lookup yields CDR1 MDHEN and CDR2 SYDVKM. The CDR3 runs 12 residues. The CDR3 here is CASRLAYNEQFF. CDR3 coding DNA: TGTGCCAGCAGACTCGCATACAATGAGCAGTTCTTC.

The rearrangement uses TRBV27 and TRBJ1-2, with 8 bases aligning to TRBD1. Trimming took 6 bases from V and 2 from J; bases not matched to a gene: 2. The CDR3 covers 13 residues. Germline V gene data show CDR1 as MNHEY and CDR2 as SMNVEV (reference sequence). CDR3 nucleotides: TGTGCCAGCAGCCGGGACAGGAACTATGGCTACACCTTC. It specifies CASSRDRNYGYTF.

V usage is TRBV20-1 and J usage is TRBJ1-1; D call uncertain. The germline CDR1 and CDR2 sequences are DFQATT and SNEGSKA (reference sequence). The CDR3 runs 13 residues. The CDR3, as DNA: TGCAGCCCTGAGGATTCCATGAACACTGAAGCTTTCTTT. It is translated as CSPEDSMNTEAFF.

The V call is TRBV30, the J call TRBJ1-6, with a tentative D call TRBD1 (5 bases). The CDR3 covers 15 residues. Germline values: CDR1 GTSNPN, CDR2 SVGIG (reference sequence). V was pared by 3 bases and J by 0 bases, with 9 bases between. The CDR3 reads CAWSGDSSYNSPLHF. Here the CDR3 DNA reads TGTGCCTGGAGCGGAGACAGCTCCTATAATTCACCCCTCCACTTT.

The chain has TRBV18 and TRBJ2-7, with D possibly matching TRBD1 (7 bases). Germline V gene lookup returns CDR1 KGHSH and CDR2 LQKENI. The CDR3 extends over 14 amino acids. The ends were cut back, 6 bases at V and 3 bases at J, with 15 bases in the middle. CDR3 protein: CASSPGQDYYEQYF. The DNA for the CDR3 is TGTGCCAGCTCGCCAGGACAGGACTACTACGAGCAGTACTTC. Variable domain in full (rest from reference TRBV18 and TRBJ2-7): NAGVMQNPRHLVRRRGQEARLRCSPMKGHSHVYWYRQLPEEGLKFMVYLQKENIIDESGMPKERFSAEFPKEGPSILRIQQVVRGDSAAYFCASSPGQDYYEQYFGPGTRLTVT.

The chain's CDR3 is CASSPGTSYQETQYF. Written as DNA, the CDR3 is TGTGCCAGCAGCCCCGGGACTAGCTACCAAGAGACCCAGTACTTC. This chain joins TRBV5-4 and TRBJ2-5; 9 bases agree with TRBD2. This CDR3 comprises 15 residues. Germline CDR1 SGHNT, CDR2 YYREEE (reference sequence). V gave up 4 bases and J gave up 0 bases; unmatched junction bases: 4. The full variable domain, in which reference TRBV5-4 and TRBJ2-5 provide the parts outside the CDR3, is ETGVTQSPTHLIKTRGQQVTLRCSSQSGHNTVSWYQQALGQGPQFIFQYYREEENGRGNFPPRFSGLQFPNYSSELNVNALELDDSALYLCASSPGTSYQETQYFGPGTRLLVL.

The chain employs TRBV12-3 or TRBV12-4 and TRBJ2-4; D call uncertain. V dropped 5 bases and J dropped 8 bases, with 10 bases sitting between them. The CDR3 length is 12 residues. CDR3 in DNA: TGTGCCAGCAGTCCCCGTCGTGACATTCAGTACTTC. Its translation: CASSPRRDIQYF.

For this clonotype: At one end, the junction sequence differs from germline, possibly due to a read error. This chain connects TRBV18 to TRBJ2-5; tentative D call: TRBD2 (6 bases). The CDR3 contains 13 residues. Germline-derived CDR1 and CDR2 are KGHSH and LQKENI. The CDR3: CAGSPGGQETQYF. As DNA, the CDR3 is TGTGCCGGCTCACCCGGGGGTCAAGAGACCCAGTACTTC.

The V and J genes are TRBV6-6 and TRBJ2-5; 9 bases map to TRBD1. V gave up 7 bases and J gave up 1 base; unmatched junction bases: 4. Germline V gives CDR1 MNHNY, CDR2 SVGAGI (reference sequence). The CDR3 runs 14 residues. The CDR3 DNA reads as TGTGCCAGCAAGCCGACAGGGGGCCAAGAGACCCAGTACTTC. Translated: CASKPTGGQETQYF.

The chain employs TRBV6-5 and TRBJ2-5; no definite D call. Deletions cut 5 bases from V and 6 bases from J, with 13 bases between. The CDR3 contains 13 residues. Germline V gene sequence: CDR1 MNHEY, CDR2 SVGAGI. CDR3 sequence: CASSRDWKQTQYF. The CDR3 DNA follows: TGTGCCAGCAGTAGAGACTGGAAACAGACCCAGTACTTC.

The genes are TRBV19 and TRBJ1-5; D unresolved. CDR1 is LNHDA, CDR2 SQIVND, per germline (reference sequence). Trimming took off 6 bases at V and 6 bases at J, with 12 bases between the two ends. The CDR3 loop spans 13 amino acids. CDR3 region: CASRGRVGQPQHF. The CDR3 bases are TGTGCCAGTAGAGGGAGGGTGGGTCAGCCCCAGCATTTT.

The chain is built from TRBV12-3 or TRBV12-4 and TRBJ2-7; D may be TRBD1 (5 bases). CDR3 size: 15 residues. V was trimmed by 5 bases and J by 0 bases, leaving 14 bases between them. The CDR3 bases are TGTGCCAGCAGTCAAGGGGCAGCGTACTCCTACGAGCAGTACTTC. Protein product: CASSQGAAYSYEQYF.

This sequence joins TRBV12-3 or TRBV12-4 and TRBJ2-3, with 9 bases aligning to TRBD1. The CDR3 consists of 15 residues. Germline trimming cut 3 bases from V and 1 base from J; bases unmatched to any gene: 2. The CDR3 DNA sequence: TGTGCCAGCAGTTTGAACAGGGGGCGCACAGATACGCAGTATTTT. This translates into CASSLNRGRTDTQYF.

This chain links TRBV29-1 with TRBJ1-2, with 8 bases lining up with TRBD1. Germline values: CDR1 SQVTM, CDR2 ANQGSEA. The ends lost 5 bases at V and 4 bases at J; junction bases unmatched: 6. This CDR3 has 13 amino acids. The CDR3 protein is CSVRKGQVYGYTF. The CDR3 region has the DNA TGCAGCGTTCGGAAGGGACAGGTCTATGGCTACACCTTC.

The V call is TRBV5-1, the J call TRBJ2-3, with TRBD2 as a possible D gene (5 bases). This CDR3 has 16 residues. The V gene's germline CDR1 is SGHRS and CDR2 YFSETQ. Between the trimmed V and J ends, which lost 0 bases and 1 base, there was a span of 12 bases. CDR3 DNA: TGCGCCAGCAGCTTGGAGTTAGGAGGCGGCACAGATACGCAGTATTTT. It translates to CASSLELGGGTDTQYF.

CDR3 region: CASSLHQGGTEAFF. CDR3 bases: TGTGCCAGCAGCTTGCATCAGGGTGGCACTGAAGCTTTCTTT. This chain joins TRBV7-9 and TRBJ1-1; a possible D gene is TRBD1 (5 bases). The V and J ends lost 3 bases and 4 bases respectively, with 12 bases between them. Germline V gene lookup returns CDR1 SEHNR and CDR2 FQNEAQ (reference sequence). CDR3 length: 14 amino acids. The complete variable domain, with remaining parts taken from reference TRBV7-9 and TRBJ1-1, reads DTGVSQNPRHKITKRGQNVTFRCDPISEHNRLYWYRQTLGQGPEFLTYFQNEAQLEKSRLLSDRFSAERPKGSFSTLEIQRTEQGDSAMYLCASSLHQGGTEAFFGQGTRLTVV.

The rearrangement links TRBV9 to TRBJ2-7; TRBD1 matches at 7 bases. From germline, CDR1 is SGDLS and CDR2 YYNGEE. The CDR3 length is 16 residues. With 2 bases clipped from V and 3 bases from J, the junction kept 11 bases outside the gene matches. Here the CDR3 reads CASSVRMRQGYYEQYF. The DNA of the CDR3 is TGTGCCAGCAGCGTTCGTATGAGACAGGGATACTACGAGCAGTACTTC.

J is TRBJ1-2 and V is TRBV19; 12 positions match TRBD1. The V gene end was trimmed by 6 bases and the J gene end by 4 bases; junction bases not matched to a gene: 6. Germline CDR1 reads LNHDA; CDR2 reads SQIVND (reference sequence). The length of the CDR3 is 15 residues. The CDR3 coding sequence is TGTGCCAGTAGCAGAACGGGACAGGGGGCCTATGGCTACACCTTC. This encodes CASSRTGQGAYGYTF.

The chain carries TRBV5-4 and TRBJ1-2; D gene ambiguous. The CDR3 contains 15 residues. Germline V gene lookup returns CDR1 SGHNT and CDR2 YYREEE (reference sequence). Between the trimmed V and J ends, which lost 0 bases and 6 bases, there was a span of 15 bases. The DNA for the CDR3 is TGTGCCAGCAGCTTGGTCACCGCGGCGCTAGATGGCTACACCTTC. Amino acid sequence: CASSLVTAALDGYTF.

The chain joins TRBV20-1 to TRBJ1-5; D call uncertain. Trimming cost V 0 bases and J 5 bases, with 11 bases left between them. CDR3 length equals 14 residues. Germline V gene data show CDR1 as DFQATT and CDR2 as SNEGSKA (reference sequence). The CDR3 loop reads CSARDPVGDQPQHF. As DNA, the CDR3 is TGCAGTGCTAGAGATCCCGTCGGGGATCAGCCCCAGCATTTT.